Listed here is a single T cell receptor beta chain. This specimen belongs to a study of cytomegalovirus exposure and HLA in healthy donors. The germline V gene has CDR1 SGHNT and CDR2 YENEEA. With 3 bases clipped from V and 3 bases from J, the junction kept 5 bases outside the gene matches. The CDR3 runs 15 residues. In the PCR, 60 Vbeta and 13 Jbeta primers were used. The repertoire was sequenced with immunoSEQ multiplex PCR; TCRdb's copy has only in-frame clones and lacks some. The data contain roughly 180,000 clones, 70% to 85% of them singletons. The sequencing input was PBMCs. The chain uses TRBV11-3 and TRBJ2-3; 8 bases align to TRBD2. This receptor was taken from a woman aged 60-75 years in good health and CMV-seropositive. CDR3: CASSFRTSLTDTQYF. The CDR3 DNA reads as TGTGCCAGCAGCTTCCGGACTAGCTTGACAGATACGCAGTATTTT.